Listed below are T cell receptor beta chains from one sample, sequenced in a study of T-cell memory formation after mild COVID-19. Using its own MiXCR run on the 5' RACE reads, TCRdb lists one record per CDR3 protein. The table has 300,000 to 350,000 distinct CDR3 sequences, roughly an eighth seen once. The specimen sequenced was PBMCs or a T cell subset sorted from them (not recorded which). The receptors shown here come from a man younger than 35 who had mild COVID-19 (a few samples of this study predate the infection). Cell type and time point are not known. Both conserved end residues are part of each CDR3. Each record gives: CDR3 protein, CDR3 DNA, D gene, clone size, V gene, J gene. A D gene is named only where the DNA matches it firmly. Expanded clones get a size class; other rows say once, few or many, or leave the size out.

CSAIGRRGPNYNEQFF	TGCAGTGCTATTGGACGTCGGGGTCCCAACTACAATGAGCAGTTCTTC	NA	few	TRBV20-1	TRBJ2-1
CASSQSAGTGGWDTQYF	TGTGCCAGCAGCCAATCCGCCGGGACAGGGGGCTGGGATACGCAGTATTTT	TRBD1	few	TRBV4-2	TRBJ2-3
CASSYSGQQQHF	TGTGCCAGCAGTTACTCAGGACAGCAACAGCATTTT	NA	NA	TRBV6-5	TRBJ1-5
CASSSLGGRAVSSYNEQFF	TGCGCCAGCAGCTCCCTCGGAGGTCGGGCAGTAAGCTCCTACAATGAGCAGTTCTTC	NA	many	TRBV5-1	TRBJ2-1
CASSLDLQSNNSPLHF	TGCGCCAGCAGCTTGGATCTGCAATCGAATAATTCACCCCTCCACTTT	NA	few	TRBV5-1	TRBJ1-6
CASSLRGPSNQPQHF	TGTGCCAGCAGCTTGCGGGGTCCTAGCAATCAGCCCCAGCATTTT	NA	few	TRBV5-6	TRBJ1-5
CASSVGSQDVYGYTF	TGTGCCAGCAGCGTAGGATCCCAGGACGTGTATGGCTACACCTTC	NA	NA	TRBV9	TRBJ1-2
CAAGEGLNTEAFF	TGTGCCGCGGGGGAAGGCCTGAACACTGAAGCTTTCTTT	NA	few	TRBV11-2	TRBJ1-1
CASSPYVGNEQFF	TGTGCCAGCAGCCCTTATGTGGGGAATGAGCAGTTCTTC	NA	NA	TRBV7-2	TRBJ2-1
CASGQLAASYNEQFF	TGTGCCAGCGGACAACTAGCGGCCTCCTACAATGAGCAGTTCTTC	TRBD2	NA	TRBV2	TRBJ2-1
CASSQFGAGWNTEAFF	TGTGCCAGCAGCCAATTCGGGGCTGGGTGGAACACTGAAGCTTTCTTT	NA	many	TRBV3-1	TRBJ1-1
CASSPPGRGALYQETQYF	TGCGCCAGCAGTCCACCCGGGCGGGGGGCCCTGTACCAAGAGACCCAGTACTTC	TRBD2	few	TRBV4-3	TRBJ2-5
CASSQVTSGTEQFF	TGTGCCAGCAGCCAAGTAACTAGCGGAACTGAGCAGTTCTTC	TRBD2	NA	TRBV14	TRBJ2-1